This TCR beta chain was recorded in a study of vaccination effects on CD4 cells after COVID-19 (dated 2022 in TCRdb). Study-level background: Across the study, the median time from the second dose to post-vaccine sampling was 72 days (range 14 to 241). A total of nine to ten COVID-19 convalescent patients and a handful of SARS-CoV-2-naive healthy vaccine recipients were included in the full study. The Oncomine TCR Beta short-read assay on an Illumina iSeq 100 was used to sequence cultures from other donors in the study. In both COVID-19 convalescent patients and infection-naive vaccine recipients, the study compared SARS-CoV-2 spike-specific CD4+ TCR repertoires from before mRNA vaccination with those from after it.

The full study reports these points: At late post-vaccination timepoints, both infection-induced and vaccine-induced clones showed marked clonal contraction, consistent with waning T cell responses. Among healthy vaccine recipients, nearly all vaccine-induced clones were SARS-CoV-2 mono-reactive, and just 1 of 255 was cross-reactive with common cold coronaviruses. Only a small number of convalescent patients were included, and no early post-infection timepoints were available, which limited the study.

As for this clone: The clone's antigen remains unknown. The sample holds no much larger clone one base away, and base qualities are not on file.

The CDR3 goes from the cysteine to the phenylalanine over 17 residues. Only the CDR3 region is kept as DNA, spanning 51 bases read in frame from base 1. Cut back by 4 bases and 5 bases, the V and J ends lie 22 bases apart. Based on the germline V gene, the CDR1 and CDR2 sequences are SGHVS and FQNEAQ. To identify antigen-specific CD4+ T cell clonotypes by their expansion, the ViraFEST assay first stimulated PBMC with viral peptide pools and then applied TCR sequencing. After around ten days of culture, CD4+ T cells were isolated with the EasySep CD4+ T cell isolation kit. Participants received two doses of either the BNT162b2 or the mRNA-1273 mRNA SARS-CoV-2 vaccine. Healthy vaccine recipients had no prior SARS-CoV-2 infection, confirmed by negative nucleocapsid antibodies before and after vaccination. Under 2.5 million PBMC per well were cultured with 10 ug/ml peptides in IMDM containing approximately 4.7% human AB serum, approximately 9.1 IU/ml IL-2 and gentamicin. Half of the culture medium was replaced with fresh IL-2-containing medium on days 3 and 7. Unless noted otherwise, every peptide stimulation condition was cultured in triplicate wells. Using Ficoll-Paque Plus gradient centrifugation, PBMC were separated from whole blood and then either used fresh or cryopreserved at -140C. Overlapping peptide pools spanned the spike proteins of SARS-CoV-2 and the common cold coronaviruses HCoV-NL63, HCoV-OC43 and HCoV-229E. The QIAamp micro DNA kit was used to extract genomic DNA from the cultured CD4+ T cells.

Libraries were prepared through the immunoSEQ multiplex PCR assay. DNA from the CD4+ T cells that had been cultured and isolated underwent TCR beta CDR3 sequencing. The original pipeline was this. The analysis removed non-productive TCR sequences, trimmed reads to the CDR3 region, and retained only CDR3s that were 7 or more amino acids long. Antigen-specific clonotypes were identified with the MANAFEST web app by comparing expansion in peptide wells against reference cultures. To count as positive, a clone had to show expansion at FDR<0.05 compared with the reference and with all other wells, an odds ratio above 5, and a frequency above 0.1% in two replicate wells. A clonotype was defined as cross-reactive if the clonotype was significantly expanded both in SARS-CoV-2 spike wells and in at least one common cold coronavirus spike condition. CDR3 similarity was assessed by Levenshtein distance with the stringdist R package, and unrooted trees were built with ape in R 3.6.1. TCRdb provides this immuneACCESS table in a form limited to in-frame rearrangements. Some clones are lacking; in checked studies, under half of them reflect an unresolved V gene, and why the rest are absent is not known. The DNA was the basis for D and trimming; V, J and clone size are from that table. The sample has roughly 59,000 clones on record, 75% to 85% of them singletons. 1.5% to 2.5% of the sample comes from the top ten.

Recombination joined TRBV7-8 with TRBJ2-3; a weak D assignment points to TRBD2 (6 bases agree). The source material was CD4+ T cells from PBMCs cultured with HCoV-OC43 spike peptides, sampled after COVID-19 vaccination. The cell subset or site label, as the study defines it: HCoV-OC43 spike overlapping peptide pool stimulation. The receptor's source is a human donor who received a COVID-19 vaccine. CDR3 loop: CASSSWRGASNLDTQYF. The nucleotide sequence is TGTGCCAGCAGCTCCTGGAGGGGAGCTAGTAATCTAGATACGCAGTATTTT. Here the CDR3 is joined to the reference TRBV7-8 and TRBJ2-3 genes, and the full variable domain is: GAGVSQSPRYKVAKRGQDVALRCDPISGHVSLFWYQQALGQGPEFLTYFQNEAQLDKSGLPSDRFFAERPEGSVSTLKIQRTQQEDSAVYLCASSSWRGASNLDTQYFGPGTRLTVL.